This T cell receptor (beta chain) originates from a study of blood T cell repertoires in COVID-19. About the research overall: Sites across the United States, Italy and Spain contributed samples from acute and convalescent COVID-19.

Sequencing was performed with immunoSEQ multiplex PCR; in TCRdb, only in-frame clones are kept and a portion is missing. The table has about 400,000 clones, around nine tenths seen once; the top ten hold about 1.8%. This clone was detected only a few times. V shed 3 bases and J shed 0 bases, with 3 bases lying between them. The CDR3 totals 13 residues. Germline V gene data show CDR1 as ENHRY and CDR2 as SYGVKD. Source material: PBMCs or T cells enriched from blood (not recorded which). The source is a woman in her thirties who had recovered from COVID-19. The chain is built from TRBV10-3 and TRBJ1-5; no definite D call. The CDR3 DNA is TGTGCCATCAGTGACAGTAGCAATCAGCCCCAGCATTTT. Translating it yields CAISDSSNQPQHF.